Below, 22 T cell receptor beta chains from the same sample are listed, as sequenced in a study of metastatic and nonmetastatic thyroid tumors. TCRdb re-called the PCR reads with MiXCR. The repertoire holds tens of thousands of clones, with 15% as singletons. There were no patients who had received any treatment before thyroid surgery. Sample: blood. The origin of the receptors is a female donor with papillary thyroid cancer or a benign thyroid nodule (not recorded which). Some clones in this sample may be carry-over from other donors' samples.

This clone was picked up many times. V gene TRBV20-1 combines with J gene TRBJ2-4, with a possible D match to TRBD1 (5 bases). V gave up 8 bases and J gave up 0 bases, with 11 bases separating them. CDR1 and CDR2 (germline): DFQATT, SNEGSKA (reference sequence). This CDR3 spans 13 amino acids. CDR3 sequence (DNA): TGCAGTCCGACAGACTTAGCCAAAAACATTCAGTACTTC. Protein sequence: CSPTDLAKNIQYF.

Many counts were recorded for this clone. The gene calls are TRBV6-2 or TRBV6-3 and TRBJ2-4, with D perhaps assigned TRBD1 or TRBD2 (5 bases each). V lost 4 bases and J 0 bases, leaving 10 bases between the germline ends. The germline gives CDR1 MNHEY, CDR2 SVGEGT. The CDR3 has 15 amino acids. CDR3 in amino acids: CASSSIGGAKNIQYF. For the CDR3, the DNA is TGTGCCAGCAGTTCAATTGGGGGAGCCAAAAACATTCAGTACTTC.

This clone was detected a few times. The junction departs from germline at one end; a sequencing error may be responsible. DNA of the CDR3: TGTGCCATCAGTGTCTCGATCTCGGGCAGGGCTAACTATGGATACACCTTC. It yields the protein CAISVSISGRANYGYTF. The chain has TRBV10-3 and TRBJ1-2; tentatively, D is TRBD1 (5 bases). The CDR3 totals 17 residues. Germline V CDR1 and CDR2: ENHRY, SYGVKD.

This clone was found many times. V gene TRBV11-2 combines with J gene TRBJ1-2; a weak D match, TRBD1 (6 bases). The ends were cut back, 5 bases at V and 5 bases at J, with 15 bases in the middle. The CDR3 loop spans 14 amino acids. CDR1 and CDR2 from the germline V gene are SGHAT and FQNNGV. CDR3 in DNA: TGTGCCAGCAGCCGTTCGGACAGCATATATGGCTACACCTTC. Its protein product is CASSRSDSIYGYTF.

Comment on this clone: A clone one base away is much larger, so this may be a read error. The chain employs TRBV18 and TRBJ2-1; tentative D call: TRBD2 (7 bases). CDR3 length: 16 amino acids. Germline V lookup: CDR1 KGHSH, CDR2 LQKENI. Trimming removed 2 bases at V and 0 bases at J, with 11 bases between. CDR3 in DNA: TGTGCCAGCTCACCAGGGGGGGCGATCTCCTACAATGAGCAGTTCTTC. Residues: CASSPGGAISYNEQFF. The full variable domain, its missing parts supplied by reference TRBV18 and TRBJ2-1, is NAGVMQNPRHLVRRRGQEARLRCSPMKGHSHVYWYRQLPEEGLKFMVYLQKENIIDESGMPKERFSAEFPKEGPSILRIQQVVRGDSAAYFCASSPGGAISYNEQFFGPGTRLTVL.

This clone was seen repeatedly, ten times or more. The chain is built from TRBV19 and TRBJ1-5; TRBD1 aligns across 9 bases. Germline CDR1 LNHDA, CDR2 SQIVND (reference sequence). The CDR3 is 15 residues long. V shed 6 bases, J shed 1 base, and the junction held 4 bases outside the gene matches. CDR3 in amino acids: CASRKDRGSNQPQHF. CDR3 DNA: TGTGCCAGTAGAAAGGACAGGGGAAGCAATCAGCCCCAGCATTTT.

On this clone itself: The final CDR3 position lacks the conserved phenylalanine or tryptophan, pointing to a likely read error. The DNA is left out, because the CDR3 cannot be placed on it with certainty; the CDR3 is given as TCRdb lists it. J is TRBJ2-6 and V is TRBV7-3; the listed D gene, TRBD1, was not tested against the DNA. 9 amino acids form the CDR3, both terminal residues included. Germline-derived CDR1 and CDR2 are SGHTA and FQGTGA. The CDR3: CASSPSSGG.

This clone appeared many times. This chain links TRBV15 with TRBJ1-3; 7 nucleotides agree with TRBD1. The germline CDR1 and CDR2 sequences are LNHNV and YYDKDF (reference sequence). Trimming removed 5 bases from V and 4 bases from J; junction bases left unmatched: 8. CDR3 length: 15 residues. CDR3 in DNA: TGTGCCACCAGCGCTCACAGGGGACCCGGAAACACCATATATTTT. It yields the protein CATSAHRGPGNTIYF.

Many counts were recorded for this clone. At one end, the junction sequence differs from germline, possibly due to a read error. The genes are TRBV20-1 and TRBJ2-2; 10 nucleotides align to TRBD2. Germline V gives CDR1 DFQATT, CDR2 SNEGSKA (reference sequence). This CDR3 comprises 14 residues. Here the CDR3 reads CSARAGGRTGELFF. The CDR3 DNA follows: TGCAGTGCCAGAGCGGGGGGGCGGACCGGGGAGCTGTTTTTT.

This clone has ten or more counts. This chain joins TRBV29-1 and TRBJ1-4, with 8 positions matching TRBD1. The CDR3 runs 12 residues. CDR1 SQVTM and CDR2 ANQGSEA come from the germline V gene. V lost 8 bases and J lost 8; bases outside the gene matches: 7. CDR3 amino acids: CSFRGLREKLFF. The CDR3 DNA reads TGCAGCTTCAGGGGGCTTAGGGAAAAACTGTTTTTT.

For this clone: Germline is not matched at one junction end, which may reflect a read error. This chain uses TRBV19 with TRBJ1-6; D unclear. CDR3 length: 17 residues. In germline, CDR1 is LNHDA, CDR2 SQIVND (reference sequence). The DNA for the CDR3 is TGTGCCAGTAGTTCCCGGAGTCAAAGTTCCTGTAATTCACCCCTCCACTTT. This translates into CASSSRSQSSCNSPLHF.

In this sample, this clone turned up many times. The V call is TRBV6-2 or TRBV6-3, the J call TRBJ1-1, with D tentatively TRBD1 (5 bases). The CDR3 is 14 amino acids. The germline CDR1 and CDR2 sequences are MNHEY and SVGEGT. Trimming removed 1 base at V and 0 bases at J, with 6 bases between. Here the CDR3 DNA reads TGTGCCAGCAGTTACTTGGGACTGAACACTGAAGCTTTCTTT. This encodes CASSYLGLNTEAFF.

In its sample, this clone was seen a few times. The chain links TRBV28 to TRBJ2-7, with D possibly being TRBD1 (5 bases). The ends were cut back, 6 bases at V and 3 bases at J, with 12 bases in the middle. Germline V gives CDR1 MDHEN, CDR2 SYDVKM. The CDR3 length is 13 residues. The CDR3 is CASSVQDYYEQYF. CDR3 sequence (DNA): TGTGCCAGCAGCGTACAGGATTACTACGAGCAGTACTTC.

The count of this clone is one. This rearrangement joins TRBV24-1 to TRBJ2-1; the D call may be TRBD1 or TRBD2 (5 bases each). The CDR3 has 17 residues. V lost 5 bases to trimming and J lost 7 bases, with 23 bases between them. CDR1 KGHDR and CDR2 SFDVKD come from the germline V gene. Here the CDR3 reads CATSGTLMAGITNEQFF. The CDR3 DNA is TGTGCCACCAGTGGGACTCTAATGGCAGGGATAACAAATGAGCAGTTCTTC.

This clone has a handful of counts. A single base separates this from a much larger clone, so it may be a read error. The sample contains more than one DNA sequence encoding this CDR3. This chain links TRBV29-1 with TRBJ2-3, with D possibly matching TRBD1 (6 bases). CDR1 and CDR2 (germline): SQVTM, ANQGSEA. The CDR3 covers 16 residues. CDR3 DNA sequence: TGCAGCGTCGAAGGAGCCAGGGGTCGCGGCACAGATACGCAGTATTTT. Its protein product is CSVEGARGRGTDTQYF.

In its sample, this clone was seen once. Mismatch with germline at one junction end may stem from a read error. The chain employs TRBV5-1 and TRBJ2-1, with no clear D. Germline-derived CDR1 and CDR2 are SGHRS and YFSETQ. The CDR3 length is 13 residues. Written as DNA, the CDR3 is TGCGCCAGCAGCTTGGGCTCCAACAATGAGCAGTTCTTC. Translated: CASSLGSNNEQFF.

This clone was counted many times. The chain joins TRBV30 to TRBJ1-1; maybe TRBD1 (5 bases). The V gene lost 4 bases and the J gene lost 7 bases, with 16 bases spanning the gap. Germline CDR1 is GTSNPN and CDR2 is SVGIG (reference sequence). The CDR3 totals 13 residues. The CDR3 loop is CAWIFTGVGEAFF. The DNA for the CDR3 is TGTGCCTGGATATTCACAGGTGTAGGTGAAGCTTTCTTT.

The rearrangement joins TRBV5-1 to TRBJ1-3, with 10 bases aligning to TRBD1. This CDR3 comprises 16 residues. CDR1 and CDR2 (germline): SGHRS, YFSETQ. After removal of 4 bases from V and 8 bases from J, the junction contained 12 bases not matched to a gene. For the CDR3, the DNA is TGCGCCAGCAGCCTCCTGGACAGGGGGTGGACCGACACCATATATTTT. Protein: CASSLLDRGWTDTIYF.

CDR3 region: CASSAGWHGYTF. The DNA for the CDR3 is TGCGCCAGCAGTGCAGGGTGGCATGGCTACACCTTC. This chain joins TRBV5-1 and TRBJ1-2; D might be TRBD1 (5 bases). CDR1 and CDR2 (germline): SGHRS, YFSETQ. Trimming stripped 5 bases from V and 6 bases from J, with 11 bases between. The CDR3 is 12 amino acids. Using reference TRBV5-1 and TRBJ1-2 for the parts outside the CDR3, the full variable domain is KAGVTQTPRYLIKTRGQQVTLSCSPISGHRSVSWYQQTPGQGLQFLFEYFSETQRNKGNFPGRFSGRQFSNSRSEMNVSTLELGDSALYLCASSAGWHGYTFGSGTRLTVV.

Worth noting for this clone: A much larger clone differs by one base, so this may be a read error. Other DNA sequences within the sample encode an identical CDR3. The chain combines TRBV30 with TRBJ2-2; D is tentatively TRBD1 or TRBD2 (6 bases each). CDR1 and CDR2 from the germline V gene are GTSNPN and SVGIG (reference sequence). The CDR3 runs 16 residues. CDR3 amino acids: CAWSATRGPLPGELFF. The CDR3 DNA reads as TGTGCCTGGAGTGCTACCCGGGGGCCCCTCCCCGGCGAGCTGTTTTTT.

The table lists this clone with many counts. In nucleotides, the CDR3 is TGTGCCAGCAGTGACGCAGGGTGGTGGACTGAAGCTTTCTTT. Translated: CASSDAGWWTEAFF. This chain connects TRBV2 to TRBJ1-1; possible D gene TRBD1, 5 bases. The germline V gene encodes CDR1 SNHLY and CDR2 FYNNEI. The CDR3 totals 14 residues. V was shortened by 3 bases and J by 5 bases, with 13 bases between the two germline ends. Filled out from reference TRBV2 and TRBJ1-1, the complete variable domain reads EPEVTQTPSHQVTQMGQEVILRCVPISNHLYFYWYRQILGQKVEFLVSFYNNEISEKSEIFDDQFSVERPDGSNFTLKIRSTKLEDSAMYFCASSDAGWWTEAFFGQGTRLTVV.

A remark on this clone: Sequence at one end of the junction differs from germline and may be a read error. V gene TRBV6-1 combines with J gene TRBJ1-4, with D uncertain. Germline-derived CDR1 and CDR2 are MNHNS and SASEGT. CDR3 length: 13 amino acids. Here the CDR3 DNA reads TGTGCAAGCAGTACGCGGGGTCATGAAAAACTGTTTTTT. Protein: CASSTRGHEKLFF.